This TCR beta chain stems from a study of blood T cells in healthy people across ages. Study overall: Researchers report that template switching captured about one barcoded beta molecule per two T cells.

The V segment lost 0 bases and the J segment 4 bases; nucleotides outside the gene matches: 6. Germline CDR1 is MNHEY and CDR2 is SVGAGI. This CDR3 region has 16 residues. Combining a sample-barcoded 5' primer with a J-beta primer mix, a second PCR ran for roughly 6 to 12 cycles. The authors tagged each cDNA molecule using a template-switch adaptor with 12 random nucleotides. TCRdb recomputed calls from the 5' RACE reads with MiXCR, one row per CDR3 protein. The sample lists approximately 800,000 distinct CDR3 sequences, nearly 60% occurring once. Material: blood. The chain carries TRBV6-5 and TRBJ2-3; the match to TRBD2 covers 8 bases. The receptor was derived from a man under 40 in good health. In nucleotides, the CDR3 is TGTGCCAGCAGTTACTCGGAGCGGGGGTACGCAGATACGCAGTATTTT. This encodes CASSYSERGYADTQYF.